The 5 T cell receptor beta chains reported below all come from one sample, sequenced in a study of blood T cell repertoires in COVID-19. Method: immunoSEQ multiplex PCR; TCRdb's copy keeps in-frame clones and lacks some. This table holds 63,000 or so clones, roughly 91% found once. Sequenced input: peripheral blood. These TCRs come from a man aged 55 to 70 with acute or convalescent COVID-19.

The gene calls are TRBV5-6 and TRBJ1-2; D not resolved. V lost 2 bases and J 7 bases, leaving 18 bases between the germline ends. The V gene's germline CDR1 is SGHDT and CDR2 YYEEEE. This CDR3 contains 15 residues. The CDR3 reads CASSFTLRSRFGYTF. Here the CDR3 DNA reads TGTGCCAGCAGCTTTACCCTCAGGTCCAGATTTGGCTACACCTTC.

The chain recombines TRBV9 with TRBJ1-1, with D possibly matching TRBD1 (5 bases). The V and J ends lost 2 bases and 7 bases respectively, with 18 bases between them. Looked up from germline, CDR1 is SGDLS and CDR2 is YYNGEE. There are 15 residues in the CDR3. The CDR3 coding sequence is TGTGCCAGCAGCGTTGGAAATGGGGGGAACGGTGAAGCTTTCTTT. It is translated as CASSVGNGGNGEAFF.

This chain links TRBV19 with TRBJ2-5; D might be TRBD2 (5 bases). Germline V gives CDR1 LNHDA, CDR2 SQIVND (reference sequence). The CDR3 totals 15 residues. V was pared by 5 bases and J by 5 bases, with 18 bases between. CDR3 in DNA: TGTGCCAGTAGTCTGCGGGCGCGGTCGGGGGAGACCCAGTACTTC. Its translation is CASSLRARSGETQYF.

The chain carries TRBV2 and TRBJ1-4; D is perhaps TRBD1 (6 bases). The CDR3 has 15 amino acids. CDR1 is SNHLY, CDR2 FYNNEI, per germline. Trimming shortened V by 2 bases and J by 4 bases, and 11 bases separated the two germline ends. As DNA, the CDR3 is TGTGCCAGCAGTGAAATTAACAGGGATAATGAAAAACTGTTTTTT. Its protein product is CASSEINRDNEKLFF.

The V and J genes are TRBV19 and TRBJ1-2, with TRBD1 identical over 10 bases. The germline V gene has CDR1 LNHDA and CDR2 SQIVND (reference sequence). This CDR3 has 15 residues. V was pared by 7 bases and J by 3 bases, with 8 bases of the junction left unmatched. The CDR3 nucleotides are TGTGCCAGTACCGGGACAGGGGAGAGGTACTATGGCTACACCTTC. Translating gives CASTGTGERYYGYTF.